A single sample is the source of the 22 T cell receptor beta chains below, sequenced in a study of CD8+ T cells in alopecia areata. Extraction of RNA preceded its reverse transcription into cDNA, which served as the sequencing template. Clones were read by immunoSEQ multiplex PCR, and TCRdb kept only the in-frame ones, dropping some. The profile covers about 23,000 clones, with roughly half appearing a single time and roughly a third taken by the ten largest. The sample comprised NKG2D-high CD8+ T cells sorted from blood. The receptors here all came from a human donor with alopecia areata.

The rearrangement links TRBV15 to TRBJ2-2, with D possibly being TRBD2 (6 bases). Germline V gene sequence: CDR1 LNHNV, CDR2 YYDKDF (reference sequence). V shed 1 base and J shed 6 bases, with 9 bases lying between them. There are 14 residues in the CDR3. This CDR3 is CATSRGGVAGELFF. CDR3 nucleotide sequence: TGTGCCACCAGCAGAGGGGGGGTCGCCGGGGAGCTGTTTTTT.

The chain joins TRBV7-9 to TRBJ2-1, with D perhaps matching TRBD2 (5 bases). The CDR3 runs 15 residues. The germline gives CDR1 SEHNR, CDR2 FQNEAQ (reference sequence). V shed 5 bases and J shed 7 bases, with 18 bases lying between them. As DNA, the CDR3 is TGTGCCAGCAGCGCCCCGGCGCCGCGGACTAATGAGCAGTTCTTC. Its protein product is CASSAPAPRTNEQFF.

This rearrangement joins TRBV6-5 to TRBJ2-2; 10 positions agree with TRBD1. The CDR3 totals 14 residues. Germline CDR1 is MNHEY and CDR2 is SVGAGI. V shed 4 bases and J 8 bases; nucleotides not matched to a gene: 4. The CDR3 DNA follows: TGTGCCAGCAGTTGGACAGGGGGTACGGGGGAGCTGTTTTTT. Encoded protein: CASSWTGGTGELFF.

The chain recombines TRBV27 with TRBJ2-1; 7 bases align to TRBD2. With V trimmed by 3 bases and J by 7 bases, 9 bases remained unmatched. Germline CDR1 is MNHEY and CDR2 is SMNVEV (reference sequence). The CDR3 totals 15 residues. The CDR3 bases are TGTGCCAGCAGTTTGTGTTGCGGGGGTAAGAATGAGCAGTTCTTC. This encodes CASSLCCGGKNEQFF.

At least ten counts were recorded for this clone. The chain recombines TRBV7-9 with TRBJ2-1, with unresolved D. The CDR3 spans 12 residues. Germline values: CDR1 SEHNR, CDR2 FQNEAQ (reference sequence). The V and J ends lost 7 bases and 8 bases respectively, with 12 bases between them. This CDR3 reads CASNKPGDEQFF. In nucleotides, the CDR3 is TGTGCCAGCAACAAGCCAGGCGATGAGCAGTTCTTC.

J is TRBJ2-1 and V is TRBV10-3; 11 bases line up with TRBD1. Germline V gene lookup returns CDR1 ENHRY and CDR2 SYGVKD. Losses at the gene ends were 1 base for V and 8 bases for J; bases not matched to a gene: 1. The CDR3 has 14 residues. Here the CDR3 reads CAISEWTGGDEQFF. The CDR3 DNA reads TGTGCCATCAGTGAGTGGACAGGGGGCGATGAGCAGTTCTTC.

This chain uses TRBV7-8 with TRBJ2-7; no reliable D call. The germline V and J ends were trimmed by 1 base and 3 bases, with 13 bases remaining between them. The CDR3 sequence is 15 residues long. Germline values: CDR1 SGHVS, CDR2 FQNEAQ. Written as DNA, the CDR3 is TGTGCCAGCAGCTTAGGACCCTCCCATGGCTACGAGCAGTACTTC. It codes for CASSLGPSHGYEQYF.

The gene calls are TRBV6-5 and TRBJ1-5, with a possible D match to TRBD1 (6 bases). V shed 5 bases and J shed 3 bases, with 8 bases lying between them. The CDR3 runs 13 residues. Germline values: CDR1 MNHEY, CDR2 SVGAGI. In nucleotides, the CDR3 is TGTGCCAGCAGTACAGGGTACAATCAGCCCCAGCATTTT. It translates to CASSTGYNQPQHF.

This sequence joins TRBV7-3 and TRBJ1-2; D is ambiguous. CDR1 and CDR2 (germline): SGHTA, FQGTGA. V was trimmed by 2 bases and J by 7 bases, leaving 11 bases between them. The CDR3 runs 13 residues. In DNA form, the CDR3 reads TGTGCCAGCAGCTTACTGGGGTGGGGTGGCTACACCTTC. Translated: CASSLLGWGGYTF.

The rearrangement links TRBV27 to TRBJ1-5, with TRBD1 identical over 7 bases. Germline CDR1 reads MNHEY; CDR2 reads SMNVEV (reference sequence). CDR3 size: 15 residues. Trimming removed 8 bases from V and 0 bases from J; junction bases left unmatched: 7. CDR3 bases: TGTGCCAGCGGAACAGGGGTCATTAGCAATCAGCCCCAGCATTTT. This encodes CASGTGVISNQPQHF.

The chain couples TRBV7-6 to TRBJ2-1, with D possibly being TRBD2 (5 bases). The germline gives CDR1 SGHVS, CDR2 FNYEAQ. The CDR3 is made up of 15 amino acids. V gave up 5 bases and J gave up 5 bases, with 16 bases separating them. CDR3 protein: CASSLHALGNNEQFF. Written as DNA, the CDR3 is TGTGCCAGCAGCCTACACGCCCTCGGGAACAATGAGCAGTTCTTC.

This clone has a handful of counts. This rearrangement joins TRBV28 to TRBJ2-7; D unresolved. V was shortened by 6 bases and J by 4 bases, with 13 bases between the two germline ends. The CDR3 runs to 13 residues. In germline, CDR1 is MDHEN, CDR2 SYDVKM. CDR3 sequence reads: CASSPRLGYEQYF. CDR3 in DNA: TGTGCCAGCAGCCCAAGATTAGGTTACGAGCAGTACTTC. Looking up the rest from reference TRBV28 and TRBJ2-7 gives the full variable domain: DVKVTQSSRYLVKRTGEKVFLECVQDMDHENMFWYRQDPGLGLRLIYFSYDVKMKEKGDIPEGYSVSREKKERFSLILESASTNQTSMYLCASSPRLGYEQYFGPGTRLTVT.

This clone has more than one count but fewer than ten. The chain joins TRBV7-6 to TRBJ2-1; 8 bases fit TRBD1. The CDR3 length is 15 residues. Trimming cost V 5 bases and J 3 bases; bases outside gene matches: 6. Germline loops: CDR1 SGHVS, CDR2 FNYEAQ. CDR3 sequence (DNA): TGTGCCAGCAGCCCCGGGACAGGAGGCTACAATGAGCAGTTCTTC. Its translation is CASSPGTGGYNEQFF. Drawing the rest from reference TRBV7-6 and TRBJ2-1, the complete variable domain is GAGVSQSPRYKVTKRGQDVALRCDPISGHVSLYWYRQALGQGPEFLTYFNYEAQQDKSGLPNDRFSAERPEGSISTLTIQRTEQRDSAMYRCASSPGTGGYNEQFFGPGTRLTVL.

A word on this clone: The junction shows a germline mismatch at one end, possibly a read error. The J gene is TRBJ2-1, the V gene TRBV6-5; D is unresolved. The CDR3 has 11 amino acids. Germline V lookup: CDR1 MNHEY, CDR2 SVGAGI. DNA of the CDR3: TGTGCCACCAGTCCCGGCAATGAGCAGTTCTTC. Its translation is CATSPGNEQFF.

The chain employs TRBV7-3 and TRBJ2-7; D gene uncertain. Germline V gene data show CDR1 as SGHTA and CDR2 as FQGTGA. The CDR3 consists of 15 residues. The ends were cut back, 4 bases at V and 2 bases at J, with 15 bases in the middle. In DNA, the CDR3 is TGTGCCAGCAGCTCCATGGACGGAAGCACCTACGAGCAGTACTTC. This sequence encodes CASSSMDGSTYEQYF.

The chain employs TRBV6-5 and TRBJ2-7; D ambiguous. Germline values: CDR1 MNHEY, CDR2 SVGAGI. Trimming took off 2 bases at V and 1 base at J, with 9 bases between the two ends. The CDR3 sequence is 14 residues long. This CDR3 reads CASSYGYSSYEQYF. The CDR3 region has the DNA TGTGCCAGCAGTTACGGCTACTCATCCTACGAGCAGTACTTC.

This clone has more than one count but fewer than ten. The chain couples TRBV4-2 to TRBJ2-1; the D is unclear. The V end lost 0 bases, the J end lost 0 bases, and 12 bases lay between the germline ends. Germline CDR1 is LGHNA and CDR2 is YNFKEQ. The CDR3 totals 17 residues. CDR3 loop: CASSQEMNGVSYNEQFF. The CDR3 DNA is TGTGCCAGCAGCCAAGAAATGAACGGAGTCTCCTACAATGAGCAGTTCTTC.

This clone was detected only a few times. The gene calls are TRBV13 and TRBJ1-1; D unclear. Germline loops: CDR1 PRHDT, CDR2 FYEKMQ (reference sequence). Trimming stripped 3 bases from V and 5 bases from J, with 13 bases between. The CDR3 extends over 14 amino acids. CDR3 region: CASSFFLPRTEAFF. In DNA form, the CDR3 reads TGTGCCAGCAGCTTCTTCCTGCCGCGTACTGAAGCTTTCTTT. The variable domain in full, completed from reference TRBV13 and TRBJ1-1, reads AAGVIQSPRHLIKEKRETATLKCYPIPRHDTVYWYQQGPGQDPQFLISFYEKMQSDKGSIPDRFSAQQFSDYHSELNMSSLELGDSALYFCASSFFLPRTEAFFGQGTRLTVV.

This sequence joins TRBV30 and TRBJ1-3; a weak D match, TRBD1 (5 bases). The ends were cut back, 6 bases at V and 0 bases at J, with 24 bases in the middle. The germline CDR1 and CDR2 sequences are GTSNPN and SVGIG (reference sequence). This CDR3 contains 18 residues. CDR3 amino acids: CACFSGTVVSLSGNTIYF. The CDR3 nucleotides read TGTGCCTGCTTTTCCGGGACCGTGGTTTCTCTCTCTGGAAACACCATATATTTT.

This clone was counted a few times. CDR3 residues: CASRAIAGEGTGELFF. The CDR3 coding sequence is TGTGCCAGCAGGGCCATAGCGGGAGAAGGTACCGGGGAGCTGTTTTTT. The chain joins TRBV9 to TRBJ2-2; 9 bases are shared with TRBD2. This CDR3 spans 16 amino acids. CDR1 and CDR2 (germline): SGDLS, YYNGEE. V was pared by 5 bases and J by 5 bases, with 10 bases of the junction left unmatched. Supplemented by reference TRBV9 and TRBJ2-2, the full variable domain reads DSGVTQTPKHLITATGQRVTLRCSPRSGDLSVYWYQQSLDQGLQFLIQYYNGEERAKGNILERFSAQQFPDLHSELNLSSLELGDSALYFCASRAIAGEGTGELFFGEGSRLTVL.

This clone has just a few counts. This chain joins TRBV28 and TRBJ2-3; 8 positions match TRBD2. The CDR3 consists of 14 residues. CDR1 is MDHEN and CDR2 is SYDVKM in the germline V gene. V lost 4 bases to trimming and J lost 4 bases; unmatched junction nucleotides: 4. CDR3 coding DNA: TGTGCCAGCAGTTCCGTAGCGGGACCAGATACGCAGTATTTT. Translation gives CASSSVAGPDTQYF.

The CDR3 reads CASSLSRLLETQYF. CDR3 DNA sequence: TGCGCCAGCAGCCTCAGCCGGCTCCTGGAGACCCAGTACTTC. The chain couples TRBV5-1 to TRBJ2-5; D is unclear. The germline V gene encodes CDR1 SGHRS and CDR2 YFSETQ. V lost 4 bases and J 5 bases, leaving 15 bases between the germline ends. This CDR3 region has 14 residues.